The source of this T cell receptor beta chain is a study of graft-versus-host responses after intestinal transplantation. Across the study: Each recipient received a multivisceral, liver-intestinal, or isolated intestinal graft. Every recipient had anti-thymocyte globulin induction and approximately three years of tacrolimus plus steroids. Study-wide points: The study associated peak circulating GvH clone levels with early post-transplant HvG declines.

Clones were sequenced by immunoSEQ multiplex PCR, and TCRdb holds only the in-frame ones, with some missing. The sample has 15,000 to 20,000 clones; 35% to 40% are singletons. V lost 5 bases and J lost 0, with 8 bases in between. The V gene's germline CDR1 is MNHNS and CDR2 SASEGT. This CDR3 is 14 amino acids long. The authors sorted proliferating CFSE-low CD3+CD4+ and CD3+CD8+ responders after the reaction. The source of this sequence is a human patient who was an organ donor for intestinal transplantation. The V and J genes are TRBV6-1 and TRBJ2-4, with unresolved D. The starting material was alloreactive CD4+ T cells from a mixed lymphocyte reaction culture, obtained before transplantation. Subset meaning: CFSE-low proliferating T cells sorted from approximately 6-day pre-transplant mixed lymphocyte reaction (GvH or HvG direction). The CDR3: CASSPALAKNIQYF. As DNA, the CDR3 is TGTGCCAGCAGTCCAGCTCTAGCCAAAAACATTCAGTACTTC.